A selection of T cell receptor beta chains follows, all from one sample in a study of shared clonotypes between healthy human individuals. Only in-frame clones appear in the TCRdb table, and some are missing; sequencing was by immunoSEQ multiplex PCR. The table has over a million clones, 70% to 80% seen once; the top ten hold roughly 0.57%. The specimen was memory CD4+ T cells from PBMCs. The receptors shown here come from a man aged 18 to 30 in good health. Some clones in this sample may be carry-over from other donors' samples. Both conserved end residues are part of each CDR3. Some rows mark clone size as missing; the rest say once, few, many or name a class of expanded clone.

v_gene: TRBV7-9; abundance: .; CDR3aa: CASSLATGHEQFF
v_gene: TRBV7-3; abundance: .; CDR3aa: CASSLNSAGELFF
v_gene: TRBV28; abundance: .; CDR3aa: CASSPNGQGDSYEQYF
v_gene: TRBV9; abundance: .; CDR3aa: CASSATSGNTGELFF
v_gene: TRBV4-1; abundance: .; CDR3aa: CASSQRLSSDSYEQYF
v_gene: TRBV9; abundance: .; CDR3aa: CASSVVRANTEAFF
v_gene: TRBV28; abundance: .; CDR3aa: CASRQGGSWGNTIYF
v_gene: TRBV5-1; abundance: .; CDR3aa: CASSLGQWETQYF
v_gene: TRBV13; abundance: .; CDR3aa: CASSERDRGRYEQYF
v_gene: TRBV28; abundance: few; CDR3aa: CASSPPEQNTEAFF
v_gene: TRBV5-1; abundance: .; CDR3aa: CASSFGAGVEDEQFF
v_gene: TRBV27; abundance: .; CDR3aa: CASSLGTSGKDTQYF
v_gene: TRBV6-6; abundance: .; CDR3aa: CASAGGGTEAFF
v_gene: TRBV4-1; abundance: .; CDR3aa: CASSETGTGNTEAFF
v_gene: TRBV28; abundance: many; CDR3aa: CASSLNYGYTF
v_gene: TRBV28; abundance: once; CDR3aa: CASSLGLAGVYNEQFF
v_gene: TRBV5-4; abundance: .; CDR3aa: CASSLGVAGVGEQYF
v_gene: TRBV6-5; abundance: many; CDR3aa: CASRPRDSYNTEAFF
v_gene: TRBV30; abundance: .; CDR3aa: CAWSLWGLPNFREQFF
v_gene: TRBV5-1; abundance: .; CDR3aa: CASSREGGELFF
v_gene: TRBV4-2; abundance: once; CDR3aa: CASSQVGQGYIQYF
v_gene: TRBV6-5; abundance: .; CDR3aa: CASSYSSGRGYYEQYF
v_gene: TRBV9; abundance: .; CDR3aa: CASGGAYSSYNEQFF
v_gene: TRBV28; abundance: .; CDR3aa: CASTVGRSSEAFF
v_gene: TRBV5-1; abundance: .; CDR3aa: CASSFRQGVNEQFF
v_gene: TRBV2; abundance: few; CDR3aa: CASRNSRFDYEQYF